Listed below are T cell receptor beta chains from one sample, sequenced in a study of T cells in Graves' hyperthyroidism and ophthalmopathy. TCRdb recomputed calls from the multiplex PCR reads with MiXCR, one row per CDR3 protein. The sample carries roughly 660,000 distinct CDR3 sequences, roughly 17% recorded once. Sequenced material: blood. The receptors were sampled from a man in his fifties with Graves' hyperthyroidism. CDR3s include the opening cysteine and the closing phenylalanine or tryptophan. The D gene is left open where the match is weak. Clone size, where shown, is once, few, many, or a class for clones that have expanded.

>TRBV7-8|TRBJ1-1|.|few
CASSLLYTGETEAFF
TGTGCCAGCAGCTTATTGTATACAGGCGAAACTGAAGCTTTCTTT
>TRBV6-1|TRBJ1-2|TRBD1|many
CASRMSTDRGGYTF
TGTGCCAGCCGAATGAGCACGGACAGGGGCGGCTACACCTTC
>TRBV15|TRBJ1-4|.|few
CATSRDSPGAEKLFF
TGTGCCACCAGCAGAGATAGCCCGGGGGCTGAAAAACTGTTTTTT
>TRBV20-1|TRBJ2-3|.|.
CSAPTAPGVTDTQYF
TGCAGTGCTCCGACAGCCCCGGGAGTAACAGATACGCAGTATTTT
>TRBV30|TRBJ2-5|.|.
CAWSVLGAPQETQYF
TGTGCCTGGAGTGTACTAGGCGCCCCCCAAGAGACCCAGTACTTC
>TRBV12-3/TRBV12-4|TRBJ2-7|.|once
CASRSGAYEQYF
TGTGCCAGCCGCTCGGGGGCCTACGAGCAGTACTTC
>TRBV2|TRBJ2-1|TRBD2|many
CASNSQREAYNEQFF
TGTGCCAGCAATTCTCAGCGGGAGGCCTACAATGAGCAGTTCTTC
>TRBV6-1|TRBJ2-1|.|few
CASSEKESPVYNEQFF
TGTGCCAGCAGTGAAAAGGAATCGCCGGTATACAATGAGCAGTTCTTC
>TRBV2|TRBJ2-5|TRBD1|many
CASKRQGLDGETQYF
TGTGCCAGCAAACGACAGGGGTTAGATGGAGAGACCCAGTACTTC
>TRBV29-1|TRBJ2-2|TRBD2|few
CSVVGGLNTGELFF
TGCAGCGTTGTGGGGGGACTAAACACCGGGGAGCTGTTTTTT
>TRBV20-1|TRBJ1-5|TRBD1|many
CSARGTGEGQPQHF
TGCAGTGCTAGGGGGACAGGGGAGGGCCAGCCCCAGCATTTT
>TRBV5-1|TRBJ2-7|.|.
CASRPGVDYEQYF
TGCGCCAGCAGGCCAGGGGTGGACTACGAGCAGTACTTC
>TRBV27|TRBJ2-2|TRBD2|many
CASCTIRLAGGATGELFF
TGTGCCAGCTGTACTATACGACTAGCGGGAGGGGCCACCGGGGAGCTGTTTTTT
>TRBV19|TRBJ2-7|.|.
CASTGTAVHEQYF
TGTGCCAGTACTGGGACCGCTGTCCACGAGCAGTACTTC
>TRBV9|TRBJ2-2|TRBD2|few
CASSVATSSGRGTGELFF
TGTGCCAGCAGCGTAGCTACTTCTAGCGGGAGGGGCACCGGGGAGCTGTTTTTT
>TRBV11-2|TRBJ2-7|TRBD2|many
CASSSTSGRGYEQYF
TGTGCCAGCAGCTCCACTAGCGGGAGGGGCTACGAGCAGTACTTC
>TRBV19|TRBJ2-1|TRBD2|few
CASSIYLAGGYNEQFF
TGTGCCAGTAGTATATACCTAGCGGGAGGGTACAATGAGCAGTTCTTC
>TRBV3-1|TRBJ2-3|TRBD2|.
CASSPGLAGSSWRDTQYF
TGTGCCAGCAGCCCGGGACTAGCGGGGTCCTCTTGGAGAGATACGCAGTATTTT
>TRBV7-2|TRBJ2-7|TRBD2|many
CASSLWASGGGTSHEQYF
TGTGCCAGCAGCTTATGGGCTTCCGGGGGAGGGACCTCCCACGAGCAGTACTTC
>TRBV11-2|TRBJ1-1|.|many
CASSPFVSRGAFF
TGTGCCAGCAGCCCCTTTGTGTCCCGGGGAGCTTTCTTT
>TRBV11-2|TRBJ2-3|.|.
CASRRLAFSRDTQYF
TGTGCCAGCAGAAGACTTGCGTTTAGCAGAGATACGCAGTATTTT
>TRBV19|TRBJ2-3|TRBD1|.
CASSKRDRATDTQYF
TGTGCCAGTAGTAAACGGGACAGGGCCACAGATACGCAGTATTTT
>TRBV7-9|TRBJ2-1|.|few
CASSPPRDHSYNEQFF
TGTGCCAGCAGCCCCCCCCGGGACCACTCCTACAATGAGCAGTTCTTC
>TRBV5-1|TRBJ1-1|.|many
CASSFSTANTEAFF
TGCGCCAGCAGCTTCAGTACAGCGAACACTGAAGCTTTCTTT
>TRBV12-3/TRBV12-4|TRBJ2-7|TRBD1|many
CASSLWDRGYEQYF
TGTGCCAGCAGTTTGTGGGACAGGGGCTACGAGCAGTACTTC
>TRBV30|TRBJ1-1|.|many
CAWTRTGNTEAFF
TGTGCCTGGACAAGGACGGGGAACACTGAAGCTTTCTTT
>TRBV7-9|TRBJ2-7|TRBD2|many
CASSTHRGAGGPYEQYF
TGTGCCAGCAGCACCCACCGGGGAGCGGGAGGGCCCTACGAGCAGTACTTC
>TRBV9|TRBJ1-3|.|.
CASSVVGSSGNTIYF
TGTGCCAGCAGCGTAGTCGGGAGCTCTGGAAACACCATATATTTT
>TRBV7-9|TRBJ1-1|.|many
CASSLQTAGEAFF
TGTGCCAGCAGCTTACAAACGGCAGGGGAAGCTTTCTTT
>TRBV28|TRBJ2-1|TRBD2|many
CASSPIAGKNEQFF
TGTGCCAGCAGCCCGATAGCGGGAAAAAATGAGCAGTTCTTC
>TRBV18|TRBJ2-4|.|many
CASSPPQGGKNIQYF
TGTGCCAGCTCACCACCTCAGGGGGGCAAAAACATTCAGTACTTC
>TRBV14|TRBJ1-2|.|.
CASSYLQGDGYTF
TGTGCCAGCAGCTATTTGCAGGGTGATGGCTACACCTTC
>TRBV11-1|TRBJ2-7|TRBD2|many
CASSLPGLATKQYF
TGTGCCAGCAGTCTCCCGGGACTAGCGACGAAGCAGTACTTC
>TRBV27|TRBJ2-7|.|many
CASTLGSGYEQYF
TGTGCCAGCACCCTAGGATCCGGTTACGAGCAGTACTTC
>TRBV20-1|TRBJ2-7|.|.
CSAREWRESSYEQYF
TGCAGTGCTAGAGAATGGCGGGAAAGCTCCTACGAGCAGTACTTC
>TRBV7-9|TRBJ2-7|.|few
CASSLGSSPAYEQYF
TGTGCCAGCAGCTTAGGGAGCTCTCCTGCCTACGAGCAGTACTTC
>TRBV6-6|TRBJ1-4|TRBD1|.
CASSYLTGLNEKLFF
TGTGCCAGCAGTTACTTGACAGGGCTCAATGAAAAACTGTTTTTT
>TRBV7-9|TRBJ1-2|.|few
CASSQTEVGGYTF
TGTGCCAGCAGCCAGACAGAAGTGGGGGGCTACACCTTC
>TRBV18|TRBJ2-2|.|.
CASSSSPSGSANTGELFF
TGTGCCAGCTCATCCTCACCCAGCGGCTCCGCGAACACCGGGGAGCTGTTTTTT
>TRBV28|TRBJ2-3|TRBD1|many
CASSSGDRGLVSADTQYF
TGTGCCAGCAGTTCCGGGGACAGGGGGTTGGTGAGTGCAGATACGCAGTATTTT
>TRBV27|TRBJ2-4|TRBD2|many
CASSLWGLAGAPLKNIQYF
TGTGCCAGCAGTTTATGGGGACTAGCGGGGGCCCCTCTCAAAAACATTCAGTACTTC